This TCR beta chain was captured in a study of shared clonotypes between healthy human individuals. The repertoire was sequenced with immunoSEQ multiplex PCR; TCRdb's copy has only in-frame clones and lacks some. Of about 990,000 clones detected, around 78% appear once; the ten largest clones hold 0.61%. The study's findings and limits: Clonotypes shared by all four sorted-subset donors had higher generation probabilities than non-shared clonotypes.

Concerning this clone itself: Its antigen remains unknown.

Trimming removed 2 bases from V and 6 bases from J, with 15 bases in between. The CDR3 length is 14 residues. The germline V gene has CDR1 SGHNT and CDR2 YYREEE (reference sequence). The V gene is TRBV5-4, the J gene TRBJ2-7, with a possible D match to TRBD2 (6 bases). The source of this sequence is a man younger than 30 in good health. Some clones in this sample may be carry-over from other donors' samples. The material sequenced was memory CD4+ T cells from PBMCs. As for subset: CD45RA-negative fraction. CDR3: CASSLRGYGSEQYF. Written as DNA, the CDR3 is TGTGCCAGCAGCTTACGAGGGTACGGGAGCGAGCAGTACTTC. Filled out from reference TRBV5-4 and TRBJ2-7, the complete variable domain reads ETGVTQSPTHLIKTRGQQVTLRCSSQSGHNTVSWYQQALGQGPQFIFQYYREEENGRGNFPPRFSGLQFPNYSSELNVNALELDDSALYLCASSLRGYGSEQYFGPGTRLTVT.